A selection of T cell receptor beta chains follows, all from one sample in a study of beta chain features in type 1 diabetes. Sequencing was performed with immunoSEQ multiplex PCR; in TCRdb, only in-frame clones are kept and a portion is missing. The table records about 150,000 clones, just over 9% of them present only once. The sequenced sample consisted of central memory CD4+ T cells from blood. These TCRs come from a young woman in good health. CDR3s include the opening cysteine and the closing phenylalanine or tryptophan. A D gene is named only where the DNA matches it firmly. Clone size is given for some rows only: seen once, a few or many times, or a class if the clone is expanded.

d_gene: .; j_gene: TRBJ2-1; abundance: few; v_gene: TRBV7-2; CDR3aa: CASSPPGNEQFF; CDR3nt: TGTGCCAGCAGCCCACCGGGAAATGAGCAGTTCTTC
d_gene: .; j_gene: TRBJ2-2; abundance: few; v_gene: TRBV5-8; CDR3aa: CASRPGQFGGTGELFF; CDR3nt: TGTGCCAGCAGGCCCGGACAGTTTGGGGGAACCGGGGAGCTGTTTTTT
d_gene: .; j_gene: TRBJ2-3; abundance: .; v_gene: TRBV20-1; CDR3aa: CSASYHTQYF; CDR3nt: TGCAGTGCTAGTTATCATACGCAGTATTTT
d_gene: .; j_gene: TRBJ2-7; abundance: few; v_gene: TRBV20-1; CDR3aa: CSASRSSEQYF; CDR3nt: TGCAGTGCTAGCAGATCGTCCGAGCAGTACTTC
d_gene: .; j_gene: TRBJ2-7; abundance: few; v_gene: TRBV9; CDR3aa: CASSVGGEVVSEQYF; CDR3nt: TGTGCCAGCAGCGTAGGGGGGGAGGTGGTTAGCGAGCAGTACTTC
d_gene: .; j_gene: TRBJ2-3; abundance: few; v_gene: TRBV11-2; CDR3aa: CASSSLAGRGDTQYF; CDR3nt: TGTGCCAGCAGTTCCTTGGCGGGGAGGGGGGATACGCAGTATTTT
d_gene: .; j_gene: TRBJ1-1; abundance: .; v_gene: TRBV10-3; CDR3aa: CAITGGPNTEAFF; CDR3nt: TGTGCCATCACGGGGGGTCCGAACACTGAAGCTTTCTTT
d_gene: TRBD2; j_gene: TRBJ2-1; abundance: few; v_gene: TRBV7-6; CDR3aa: CASSPSGEHEQFF; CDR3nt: TGTGCCAGCAGCCCGAGCGGGGAGCATGAGCAGTTCTTC
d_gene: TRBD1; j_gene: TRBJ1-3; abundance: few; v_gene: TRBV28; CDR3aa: CASRTGFPGNTIYF; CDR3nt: TGTGCCAGCAGGACAGGGTTCCCTGGAAACACCATATATTTT
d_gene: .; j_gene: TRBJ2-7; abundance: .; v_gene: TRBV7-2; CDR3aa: CASSFLGEDEQYF; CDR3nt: TGTGCCAGCAGCTTTCTTGGGGAGGACGAGCAGTACTTC
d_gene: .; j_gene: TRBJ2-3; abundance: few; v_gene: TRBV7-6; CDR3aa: CASSLITVSTDTQYF; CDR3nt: TGTGCCAGCAGCTTAATAACAGTTAGCACAGATACGCAGTATTTT
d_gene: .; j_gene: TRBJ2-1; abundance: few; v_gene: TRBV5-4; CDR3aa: CASSGSTNEQFF; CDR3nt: TGTGCCAGCAGTGGCTCAACCAATGAGCAGTTCTTC
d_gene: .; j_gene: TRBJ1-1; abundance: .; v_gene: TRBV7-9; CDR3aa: CASSSSGVGAFF; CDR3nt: TGTGCCAGCAGCTCCTCAGGGGTCGGAGCTTTCTTT
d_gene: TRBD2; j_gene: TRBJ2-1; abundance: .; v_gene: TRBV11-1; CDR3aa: CASTRITGGSNEQFF; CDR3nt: TGTGCCAGCACCCGGATAACGGGAGGTTCCAATGAGCAGTTCTTC
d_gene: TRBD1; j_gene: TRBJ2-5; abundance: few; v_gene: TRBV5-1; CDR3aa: CASSLDGTAPGRETQYF; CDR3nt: TGCGCCAGCAGCTTAGATGGGACAGCGCCTGGCCGAGAGACCCAGTACTTC
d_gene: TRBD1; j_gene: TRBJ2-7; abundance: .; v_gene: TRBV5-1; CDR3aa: CASSLGSGGYEQYF; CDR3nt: TGCGCCAGCAGCTTAGGGTCAGGGGGCTACGAGCAGTACTTC
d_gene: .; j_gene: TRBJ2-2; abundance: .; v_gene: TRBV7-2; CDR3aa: CASSPRVETGELFF; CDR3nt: TGTGCCAGCAGCCCCAGGGTGGAGACCGGGGAGCTGTTTTTT
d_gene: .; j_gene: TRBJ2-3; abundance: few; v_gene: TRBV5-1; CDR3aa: CASRIRGLITDTQYF; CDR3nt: TGCGCCAGCAGGATACGAGGGCTTATCACAGATACGCAGTATTTT
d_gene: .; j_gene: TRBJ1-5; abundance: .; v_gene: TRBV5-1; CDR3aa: CASSLGTSQPQHF; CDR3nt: TGCGCCAGCAGCTTGGGGACAAGCCAGCCCCAGCATTTT
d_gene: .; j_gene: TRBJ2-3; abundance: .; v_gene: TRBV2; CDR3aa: CASSPSTDTQYF; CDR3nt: TGTGCCAGCAGCCCAAGCACAGATACGCAGTATTTT
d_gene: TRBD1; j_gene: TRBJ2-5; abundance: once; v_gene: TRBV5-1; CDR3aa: CASSLQGIGETQYF; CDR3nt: TGCGCCAGCAGCTTACAGGGGATAGGGGAGACCCAGTACTTC
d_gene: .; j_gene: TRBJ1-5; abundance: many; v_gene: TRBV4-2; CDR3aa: CASSQGDRPQHF; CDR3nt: TGTGCCAGCAGCCAAGGAGATCGACCCCAGCATTTT
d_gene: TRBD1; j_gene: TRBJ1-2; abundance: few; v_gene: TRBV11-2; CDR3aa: CASSLAPGGEDGYTF; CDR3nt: TGTGCCAGCAGCTTAGCTCCAGGGGGTGAGGATGGCTACACCTTC
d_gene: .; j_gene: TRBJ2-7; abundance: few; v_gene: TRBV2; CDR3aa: CASSEWSEQYF; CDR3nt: TGTGCCAGCAGTGAATGGAGCGAGCAGTACTTC
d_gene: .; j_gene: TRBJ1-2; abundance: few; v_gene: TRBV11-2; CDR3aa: CASSQPLGRNYGYTF; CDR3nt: TGTGCCAGCAGCCAACCCCTGGGGAGGAACTATGGCTACACCTTC
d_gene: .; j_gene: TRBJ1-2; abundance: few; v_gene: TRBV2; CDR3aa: CASSVPTGGGYTF; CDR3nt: TGTGCCAGCAGTGTTCCCACCGGAGGAGGCTACACCTTC
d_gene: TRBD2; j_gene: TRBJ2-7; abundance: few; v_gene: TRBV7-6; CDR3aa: CASRIGAGTSSYEQYF; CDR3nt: TGTGCCAGCAGGATAGGAGCCGGGACTAGCTCCTACGAGCAGTACTTC
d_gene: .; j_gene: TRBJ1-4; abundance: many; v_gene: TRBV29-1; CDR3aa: CSVVAQGSEKLFF; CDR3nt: TGCAGCGTTGTCGCCCAGGGATCAGAAAAACTGTTTTTT
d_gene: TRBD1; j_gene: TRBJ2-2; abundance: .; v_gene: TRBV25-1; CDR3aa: CASSAGTGAAGTGELFF; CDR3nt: TGTGCCAGCAGCGCAGGGACAGGGGCCGCAGGCACCGGGGAGCTGTTTTTT
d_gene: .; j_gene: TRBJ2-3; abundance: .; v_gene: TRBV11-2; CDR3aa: CASSLRRGGTDTQYF; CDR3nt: TGTGCCAGCAGCTTAAGGCGGGGTGGGACAGATACGCAGTATTTT
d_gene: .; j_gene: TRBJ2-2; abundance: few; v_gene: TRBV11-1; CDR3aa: CASSIAGTMNTGELFF; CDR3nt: TGTGCCAGCAGTATTGCCGGGACAATGAACACCGGGGAGCTGTTTTTT
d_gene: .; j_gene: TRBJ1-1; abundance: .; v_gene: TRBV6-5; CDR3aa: CASSYRHEAFF; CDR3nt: TGTGCCAGCAGTTACCGACATGAAGCTTTCTTT
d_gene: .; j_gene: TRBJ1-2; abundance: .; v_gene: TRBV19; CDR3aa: CASTAVAYGYTF; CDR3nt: TGTGCCAGTACCGCCGTGGCCTATGGCTACACCTTC
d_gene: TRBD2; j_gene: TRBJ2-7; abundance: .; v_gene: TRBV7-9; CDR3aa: CASSLREGLEQYF; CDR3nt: TGTGCCAGCAGCTTACGGGAGGGTCTCGAGCAGTACTTC
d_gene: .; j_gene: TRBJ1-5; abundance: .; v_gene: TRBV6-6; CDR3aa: CASSHSTGRNQPQHF; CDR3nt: TGTGCCAGCAGTCACTCGACAGGACGCAATCAGCCCCAGCATTTT
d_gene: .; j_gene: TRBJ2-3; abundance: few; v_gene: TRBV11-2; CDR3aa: CASSLGGHFDTQYF; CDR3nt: TGTGCCAGCAGCTTAGGGGGGCACTTCGATACGCAGTATTTT
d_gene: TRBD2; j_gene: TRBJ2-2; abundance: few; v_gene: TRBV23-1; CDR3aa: CASSQSFPSGGRNGELFF; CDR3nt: TGCGCCAGCAGTCAATCTTTCCCTAGCGGGGGGCGGAACGGGGAGCTGTTTTTT
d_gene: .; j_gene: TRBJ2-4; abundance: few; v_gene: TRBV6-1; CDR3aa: CASIGQLGNIQYF; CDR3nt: TGTGCCAGCATTGGGCAGCTTGGAAACATTCAGTACTTC
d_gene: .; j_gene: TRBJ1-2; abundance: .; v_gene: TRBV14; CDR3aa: CASSRETSGGYGYTF; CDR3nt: TGTGCCAGCAGCCGAGAAACCTCGGGGGGCTATGGCTACACCTTC
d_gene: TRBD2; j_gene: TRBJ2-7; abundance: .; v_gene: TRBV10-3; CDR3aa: CAISGLASQQYF; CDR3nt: TGTGCCATAAGCGGACTAGCGTCCCAGCAGTACTTC
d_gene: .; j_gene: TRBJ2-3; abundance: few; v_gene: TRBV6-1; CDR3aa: CASSEVQGYTDTQYF; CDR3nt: TGTGCCAGCAGTGAAGTGCAGGGGTACACAGATACGCAGTATTTT
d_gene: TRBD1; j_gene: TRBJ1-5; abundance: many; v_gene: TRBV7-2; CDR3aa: CASSPQGAGQPQHF; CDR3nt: TGTGCCAGCAGTCCACAGGGGGCAGGTCAGCCCCAGCATTTT
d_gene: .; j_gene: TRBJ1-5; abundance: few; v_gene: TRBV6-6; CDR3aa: CASSYDGGGNQPQHF; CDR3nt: TGTGCCAGCAGTTATGATGGGGGGGGGAATCAGCCCCAGCATTTT
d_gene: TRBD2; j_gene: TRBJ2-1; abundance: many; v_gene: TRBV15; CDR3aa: CATSRIAGSSYNEQFF; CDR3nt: TGTGCCACCAGCAGGATAGCGGGAAGCTCCTACAATGAGCAGTTCTTC
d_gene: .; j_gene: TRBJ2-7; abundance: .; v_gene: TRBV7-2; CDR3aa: CASSLARSSYEQYF; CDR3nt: TGTGCCAGCAGCTTAGCGCGGTCCTCCTACGAGCAGTACTTC
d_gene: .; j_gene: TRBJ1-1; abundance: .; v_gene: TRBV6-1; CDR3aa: CASSEGGPNTEAFF; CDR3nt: TGTGCCAGCAGTGAAGGTGGGCCTAACACTGAAGCTTTCTTT
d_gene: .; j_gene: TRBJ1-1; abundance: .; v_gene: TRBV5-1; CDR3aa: CASMVSGMNTEAFF; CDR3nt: TGCGCCAGCATGGTGTCAGGGATGAACACTGAAGCTTTCTTT
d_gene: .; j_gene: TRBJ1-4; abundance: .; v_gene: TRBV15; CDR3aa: CATSRDTGQEKLFF; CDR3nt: TGTGCCACCAGCAGAGATACAGGGCAAGAAAAACTGTTTTTT
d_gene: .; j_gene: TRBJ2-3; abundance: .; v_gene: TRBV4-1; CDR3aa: CASGSSQGDTQYF; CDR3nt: TGCGCCTCTGGGAGTTCGCAGGGGGATACGCAGTATTTT
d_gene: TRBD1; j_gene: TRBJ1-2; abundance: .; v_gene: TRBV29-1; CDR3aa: CSVVGGDSGNYGYTF; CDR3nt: TGCAGCGTTGTTGGTGGGGACAGCGGCAACTATGGCTACACCTTC
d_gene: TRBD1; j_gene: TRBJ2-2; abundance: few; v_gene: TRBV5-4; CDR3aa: CASSLGGQGPGELFF; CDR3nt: TGTGCCAGCAGCTTGGGGGGACAGGGACCCGGGGAGCTGTTTTTT
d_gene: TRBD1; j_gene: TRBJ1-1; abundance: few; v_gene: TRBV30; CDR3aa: CAWSVKAGGAFF; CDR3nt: TGTGCCTGGAGTGTAAAGGCAGGGGGAGCTTTCTTT
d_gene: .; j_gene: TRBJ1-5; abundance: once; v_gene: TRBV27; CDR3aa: CASSLAAGNQPQHF; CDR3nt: TGTGCCAGCAGTTTAGCGGCGGGCAATCAGCCCCAGCATTTT